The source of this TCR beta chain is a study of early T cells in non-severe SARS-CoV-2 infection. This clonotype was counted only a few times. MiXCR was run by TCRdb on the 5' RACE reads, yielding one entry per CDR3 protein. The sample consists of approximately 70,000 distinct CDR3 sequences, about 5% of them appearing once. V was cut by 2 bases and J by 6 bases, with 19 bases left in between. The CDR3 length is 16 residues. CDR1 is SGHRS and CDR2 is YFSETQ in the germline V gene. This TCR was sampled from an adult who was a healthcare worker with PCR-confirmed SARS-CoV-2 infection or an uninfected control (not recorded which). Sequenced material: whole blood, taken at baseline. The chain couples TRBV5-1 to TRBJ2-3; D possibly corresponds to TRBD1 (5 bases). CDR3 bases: TGCGCCAGCAGCTTAGGCCGGGTCACGACAGCGGATACGCAGTATTTT. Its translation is CASSLGRVTTADTQYF.